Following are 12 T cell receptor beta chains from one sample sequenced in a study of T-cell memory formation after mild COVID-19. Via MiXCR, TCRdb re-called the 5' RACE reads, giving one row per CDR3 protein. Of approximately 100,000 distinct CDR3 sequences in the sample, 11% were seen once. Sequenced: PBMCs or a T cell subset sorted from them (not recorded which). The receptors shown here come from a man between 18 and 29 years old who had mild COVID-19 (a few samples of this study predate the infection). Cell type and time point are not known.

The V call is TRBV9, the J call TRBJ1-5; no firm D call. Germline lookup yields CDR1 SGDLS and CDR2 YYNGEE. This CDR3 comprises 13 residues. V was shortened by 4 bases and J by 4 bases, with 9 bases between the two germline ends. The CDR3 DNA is TGTGCCAGCAGCAAGGATCCGAATCAGCCCCAGCATTTT. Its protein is CASSKDPNQPQHF.

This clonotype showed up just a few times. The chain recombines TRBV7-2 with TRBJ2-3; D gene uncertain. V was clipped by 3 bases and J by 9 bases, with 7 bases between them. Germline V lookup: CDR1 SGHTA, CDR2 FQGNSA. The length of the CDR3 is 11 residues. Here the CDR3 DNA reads TGTGCCAGCAGCTTGGTATGGACGCAGTATTTT. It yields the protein CASSLVWTQYF. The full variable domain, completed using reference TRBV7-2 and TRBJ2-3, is GAGVSQSPSNKVTEKGKDVELRCDPISGHTALYWYRQSLGQGLEFLIYFQGNSAPDKSGLPSDRFSAERTGGSVSTLTIQRTQQEDSAVYLCASSLVWTQYFGPGTRLTVL.

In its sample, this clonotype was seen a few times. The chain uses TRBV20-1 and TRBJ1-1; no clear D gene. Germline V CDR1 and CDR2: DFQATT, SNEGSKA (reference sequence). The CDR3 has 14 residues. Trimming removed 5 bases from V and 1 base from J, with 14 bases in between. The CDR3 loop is CSALDWEGNTEAFF. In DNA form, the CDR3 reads TGCAGTGCTCTCGACTGGGAGGGGAACACTGAAGCTTTCTTT.

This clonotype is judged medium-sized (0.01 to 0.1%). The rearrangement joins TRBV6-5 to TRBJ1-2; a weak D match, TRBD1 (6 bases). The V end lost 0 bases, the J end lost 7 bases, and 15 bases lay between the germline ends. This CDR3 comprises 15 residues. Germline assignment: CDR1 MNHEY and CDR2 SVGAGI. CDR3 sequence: CASSYSTGTSGGYTF. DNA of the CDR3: TGTGCCAGCAGTTACTCGACTGGGACATCGGGTGGCTACACCTTC.

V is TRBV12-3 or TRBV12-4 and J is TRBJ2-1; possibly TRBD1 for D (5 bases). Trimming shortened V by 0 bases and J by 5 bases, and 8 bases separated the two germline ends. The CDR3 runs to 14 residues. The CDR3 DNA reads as TGTGCCAGCAGTTTAGCGACAGCAAACAATGAGCAGTTCTTC. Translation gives CASSLATANNEQFF.

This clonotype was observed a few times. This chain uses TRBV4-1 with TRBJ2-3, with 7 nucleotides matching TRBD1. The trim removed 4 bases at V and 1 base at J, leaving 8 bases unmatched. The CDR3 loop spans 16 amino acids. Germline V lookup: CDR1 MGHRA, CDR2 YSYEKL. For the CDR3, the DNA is TGCGCCAGCAGCCCGGGACAGTTCGTTGGCACAGATACGCAGTATTTT. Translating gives CASSPGQFVGTDTQYF.

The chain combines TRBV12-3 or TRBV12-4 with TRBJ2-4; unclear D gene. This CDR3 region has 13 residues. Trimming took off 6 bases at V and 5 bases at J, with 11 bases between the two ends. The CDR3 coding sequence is TGTGCCAGCAGCTCCGGGCCGCAAAACATTCAGTACTTC. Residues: CASSSGPQNIQYF.

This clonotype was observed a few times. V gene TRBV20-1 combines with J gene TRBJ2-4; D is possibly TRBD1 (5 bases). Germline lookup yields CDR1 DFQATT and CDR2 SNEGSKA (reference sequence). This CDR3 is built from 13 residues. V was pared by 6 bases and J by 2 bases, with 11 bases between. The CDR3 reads CSAPGLTKNIQYF. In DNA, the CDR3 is TGCAGTGCCCCAGGGCTTACCAAAAACATTCAGTACTTC.

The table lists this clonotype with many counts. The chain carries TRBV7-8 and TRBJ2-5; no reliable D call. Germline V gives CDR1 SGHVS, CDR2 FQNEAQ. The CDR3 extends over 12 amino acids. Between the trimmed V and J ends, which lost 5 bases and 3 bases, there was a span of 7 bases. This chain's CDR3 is CASSPLKETQYF. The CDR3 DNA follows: TGTGCCAGCAGCCCTTTGAAAGAGACCCAGTACTTC.

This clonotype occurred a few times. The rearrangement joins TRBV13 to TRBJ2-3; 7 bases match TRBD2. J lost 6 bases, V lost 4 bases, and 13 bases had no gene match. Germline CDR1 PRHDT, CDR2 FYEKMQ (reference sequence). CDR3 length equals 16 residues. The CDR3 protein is CASSSAYRTSADTQYF. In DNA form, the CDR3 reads TGTGCCAGCAGCTCCGCATATCGTACTAGCGCCGATACGCAGTATTTT.

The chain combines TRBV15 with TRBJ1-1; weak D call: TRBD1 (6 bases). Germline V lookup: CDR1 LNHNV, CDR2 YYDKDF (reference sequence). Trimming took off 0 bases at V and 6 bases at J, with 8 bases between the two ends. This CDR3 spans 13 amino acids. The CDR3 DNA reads TGTGCCACCAGCAGAGAGGCAGGGGCTGAAGCTTTCTTT. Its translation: CATSREAGAEAFF. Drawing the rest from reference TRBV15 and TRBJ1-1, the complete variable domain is DAMVIQNPRYQVTQFGKPVTLSCSQTLNHNVMYWYQQKSSQAPKLLFHYYDKDFNNEADTPDNFQSRRPNTSFCFLDIRSPGLGDTAMYLCATSREAGAEAFFGQGTRLTVV.

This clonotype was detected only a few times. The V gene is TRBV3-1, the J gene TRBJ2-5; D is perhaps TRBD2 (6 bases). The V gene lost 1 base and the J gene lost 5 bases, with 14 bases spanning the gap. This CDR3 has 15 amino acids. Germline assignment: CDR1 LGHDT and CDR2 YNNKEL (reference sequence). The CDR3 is CASSQVGNGGETQYF. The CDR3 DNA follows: TGTGCCAGCAGCCAAGTGGGGAATGGAGGGGAGACCCAGTACTTC.